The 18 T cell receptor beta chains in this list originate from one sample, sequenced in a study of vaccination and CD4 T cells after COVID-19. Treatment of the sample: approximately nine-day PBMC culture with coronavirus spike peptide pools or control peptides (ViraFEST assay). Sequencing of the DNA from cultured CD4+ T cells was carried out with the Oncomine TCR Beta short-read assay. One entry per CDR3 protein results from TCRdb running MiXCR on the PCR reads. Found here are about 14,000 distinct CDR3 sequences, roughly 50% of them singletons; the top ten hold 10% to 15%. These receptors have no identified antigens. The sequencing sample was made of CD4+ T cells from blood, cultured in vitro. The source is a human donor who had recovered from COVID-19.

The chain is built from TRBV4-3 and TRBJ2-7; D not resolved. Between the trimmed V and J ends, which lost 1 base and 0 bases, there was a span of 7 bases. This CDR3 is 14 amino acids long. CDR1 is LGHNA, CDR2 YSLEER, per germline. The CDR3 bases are TGCGCCAGCAGCCAAGTCAGCAGCTCCTACGAGCAGTACTTC. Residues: CASSQVSSSYEQYF.

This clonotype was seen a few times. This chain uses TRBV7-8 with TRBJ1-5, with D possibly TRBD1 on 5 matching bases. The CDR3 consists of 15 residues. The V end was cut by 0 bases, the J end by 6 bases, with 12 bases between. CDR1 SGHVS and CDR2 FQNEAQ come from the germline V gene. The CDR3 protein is CASSLAGVGRQPQHF. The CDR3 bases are TGTGCCAGCAGCTTAGCGGGGGTGGGACGTCAGCCCCAGCATTTT.

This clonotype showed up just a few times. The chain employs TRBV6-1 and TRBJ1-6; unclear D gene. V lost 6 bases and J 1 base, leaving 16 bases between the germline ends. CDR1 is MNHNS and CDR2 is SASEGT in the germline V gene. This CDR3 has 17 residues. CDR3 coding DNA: TGTGCCAGCAGGGGCAGGAGCGACGAGTCCTATAATTCACCCCTCCACTTT. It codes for CASRGRSDESYNSPLHF.

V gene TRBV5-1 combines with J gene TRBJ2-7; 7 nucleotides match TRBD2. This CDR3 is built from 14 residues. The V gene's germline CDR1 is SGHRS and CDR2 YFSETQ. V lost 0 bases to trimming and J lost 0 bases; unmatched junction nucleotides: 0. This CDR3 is CASSLASGSYEQYF. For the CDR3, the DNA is TGCGCCAGCAGCTTGGCTAGCGGCTCCTACGAGCAGTACTTC.

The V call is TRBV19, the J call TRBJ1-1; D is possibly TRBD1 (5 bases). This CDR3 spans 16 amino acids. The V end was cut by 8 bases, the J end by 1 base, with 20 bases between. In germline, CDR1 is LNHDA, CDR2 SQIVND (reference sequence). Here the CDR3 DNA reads TGTGCCAGTGCCCTCTACACGGGACGTCAGAACACTGAAGCTTTCTTT. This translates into CASALYTGRQNTEAFF.

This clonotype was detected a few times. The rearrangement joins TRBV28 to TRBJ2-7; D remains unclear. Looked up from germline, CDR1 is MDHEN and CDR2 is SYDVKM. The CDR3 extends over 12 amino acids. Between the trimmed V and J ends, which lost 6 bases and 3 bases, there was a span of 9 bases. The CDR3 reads CASSPPFYEQYF. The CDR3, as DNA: TGTGCCAGCAGCCCACCCTTCTACGAGCAGTACTTC. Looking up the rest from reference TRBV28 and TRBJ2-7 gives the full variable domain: DVKVTQSSRYLVKRTGEKVFLECVQDMDHENMFWYRQDPGLGLRLIYFSYDVKMKEKGDIPEGYSVSREKKERFSLILESASTNQTSMYLCASSPPFYEQYFGPGTRLTVT.

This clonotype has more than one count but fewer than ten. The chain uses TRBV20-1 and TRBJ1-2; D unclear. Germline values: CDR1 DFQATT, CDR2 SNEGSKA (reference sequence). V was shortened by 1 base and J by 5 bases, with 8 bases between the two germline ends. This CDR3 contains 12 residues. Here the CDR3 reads CSARAETYGYTF. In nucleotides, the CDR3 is TGCAGTGCTAGAGCTGAAACGTATGGCTACACCTTC.

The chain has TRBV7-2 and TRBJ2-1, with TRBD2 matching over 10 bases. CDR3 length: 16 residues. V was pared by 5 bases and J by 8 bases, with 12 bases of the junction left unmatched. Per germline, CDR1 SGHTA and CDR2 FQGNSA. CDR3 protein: CASSPTERGGRHEQFF. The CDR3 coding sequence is TGTGCCAGCAGCCCCACCGAGCGGGGGGGCCGGCATGAGCAGTTCTTC.

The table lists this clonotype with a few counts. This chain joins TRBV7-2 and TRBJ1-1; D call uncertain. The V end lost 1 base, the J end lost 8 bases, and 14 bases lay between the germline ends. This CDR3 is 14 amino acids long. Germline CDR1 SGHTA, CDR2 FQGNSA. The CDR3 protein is CASSLGLARLEAFF. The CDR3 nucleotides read TGTGCCAGCAGCTTAGGGCTGGCCAGGTTAGAAGCTTTCTTT.

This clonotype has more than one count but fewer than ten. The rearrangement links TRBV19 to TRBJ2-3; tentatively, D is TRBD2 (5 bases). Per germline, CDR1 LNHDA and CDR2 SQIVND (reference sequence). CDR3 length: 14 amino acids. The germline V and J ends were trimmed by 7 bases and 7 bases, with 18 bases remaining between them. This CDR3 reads CASNNGNGRHTQYF. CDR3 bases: TGTGCCAGTAACAACGGGAATGGTAGGCATACGCAGTATTTT.

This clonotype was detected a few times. The CDR3 protein is CASSISGSSTDTQYF. The CDR3 DNA reads as TGTGCCAGTAGTATATCAGGGTCGAGCACAGATACGCAGTATTTT. The V gene is TRBV19, the J gene TRBJ2-3; TRBD1 might be the D (5 bases). The CDR3 contains 15 residues. Germline V gene data show CDR1 as LNHDA and CDR2 as SQIVND (reference sequence). The V end was cut by 2 bases, the J end by 0 bases, with 9 bases between. Together with reference TRBV19 and TRBJ2-3, the CDR3 gives the full variable domain: DGGITQSPKYLFRKEGQNVTLSCEQNLNHDAMYWYRQDPGQGLRLIYYSQIVNDFQKGDIAEGYSVSREKKESFPLTVTSAQKNPTAFYLCASSISGSSTDTQYFGPGTRLTVL.

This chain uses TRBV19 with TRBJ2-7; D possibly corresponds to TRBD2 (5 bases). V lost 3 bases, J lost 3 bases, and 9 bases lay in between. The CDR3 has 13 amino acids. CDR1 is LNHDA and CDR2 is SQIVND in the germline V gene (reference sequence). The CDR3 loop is CASSIEGFYEQYF. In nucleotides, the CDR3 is TGTGCCAGTAGTATCGAGGGTTTCTACGAGCAGTACTTC.

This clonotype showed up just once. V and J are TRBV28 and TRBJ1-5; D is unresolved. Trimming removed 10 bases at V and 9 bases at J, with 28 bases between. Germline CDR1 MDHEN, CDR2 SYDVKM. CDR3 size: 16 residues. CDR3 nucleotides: TGTGCCACAGCACCCCCGCTGAGAGGTAATCCGGGGCCCCAGCATTTT. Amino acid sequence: CATAPPLRGNPGPQHF. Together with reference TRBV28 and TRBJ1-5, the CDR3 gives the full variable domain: DVKVTQSSRYLVKRTGEKVFLECVQDMDHENMFWYRQDPGLGLRLIYFSYDVKMKEKGDIPEGYSVSREKKERFSLILESASTNQTSMYLCATAPPLRGNPGPQHFGDGTRLSIL.

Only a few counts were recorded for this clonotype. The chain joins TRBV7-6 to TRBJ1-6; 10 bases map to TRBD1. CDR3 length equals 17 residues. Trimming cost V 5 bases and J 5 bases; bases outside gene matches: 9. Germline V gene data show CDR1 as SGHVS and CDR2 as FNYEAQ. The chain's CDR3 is CASSRNLDRGDNSPLHF. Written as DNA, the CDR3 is TGTGCCAGCAGCCGCAACCTGGACAGGGGGGATAATTCACCCCTCCACTTT.

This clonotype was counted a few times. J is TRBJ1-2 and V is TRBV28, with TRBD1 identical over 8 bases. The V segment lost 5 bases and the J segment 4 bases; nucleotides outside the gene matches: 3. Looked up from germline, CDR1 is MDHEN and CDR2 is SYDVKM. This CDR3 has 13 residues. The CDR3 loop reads CASSPGGSYGYTF. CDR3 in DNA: TGTGCCAGCAGTCCAGGGGGCAGCTATGGCTACACCTTC.

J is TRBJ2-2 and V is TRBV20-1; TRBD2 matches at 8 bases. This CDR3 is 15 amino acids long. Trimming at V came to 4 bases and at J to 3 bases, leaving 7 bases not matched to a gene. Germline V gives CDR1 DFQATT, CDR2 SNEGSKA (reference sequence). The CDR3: CSAKLAGRDTGELFF. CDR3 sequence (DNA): TGCAGTGCTAAGTTAGCGGGGAGGGACACCGGGGAGCTGTTTTTT.

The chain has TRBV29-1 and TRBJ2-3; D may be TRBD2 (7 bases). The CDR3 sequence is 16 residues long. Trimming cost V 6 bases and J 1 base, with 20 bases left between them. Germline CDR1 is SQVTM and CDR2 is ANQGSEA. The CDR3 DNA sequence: TGCAGCGTGGGTACCGTTGGGGGGGCTGGCACAGATACGCAGTATTTT. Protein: CSVGTVGGAGTDTQYF.

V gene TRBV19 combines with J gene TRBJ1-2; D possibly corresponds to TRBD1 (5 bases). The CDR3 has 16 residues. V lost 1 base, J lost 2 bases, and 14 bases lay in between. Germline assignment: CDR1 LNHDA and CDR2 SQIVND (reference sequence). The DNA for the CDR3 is TGTGCCAGTAGTATAGCAGGGAGCCAACAGAACTATGGCTACACCTTC. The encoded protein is CASSIAGSQQNYGYTF.